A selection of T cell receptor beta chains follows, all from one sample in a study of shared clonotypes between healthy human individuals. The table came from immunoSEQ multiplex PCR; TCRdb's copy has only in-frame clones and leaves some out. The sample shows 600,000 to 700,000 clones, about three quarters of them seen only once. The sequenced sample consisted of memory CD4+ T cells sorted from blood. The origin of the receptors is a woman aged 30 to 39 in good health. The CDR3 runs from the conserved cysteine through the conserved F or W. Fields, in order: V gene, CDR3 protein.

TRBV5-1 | CASSPIPTGELFF
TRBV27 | CASSPLLGTGDSNQPQHF
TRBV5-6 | CASRFWAYNSPLHF
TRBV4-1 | CASSQSRTLSYNEQFF
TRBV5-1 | CASSLNGFDNQPQHF
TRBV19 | CASSATWGGNQPQHF
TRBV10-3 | CAISGDSPRSYGYTF
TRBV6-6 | CASSRGQGAEKLFF
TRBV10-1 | CASSAASDGFNEQFF
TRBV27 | CASTRTGPPGELFF
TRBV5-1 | CASSPSGRWTDTQYF
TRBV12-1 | CAMKCGQFDTEAFF
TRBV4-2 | CASSQAGAAGNSYEQYF
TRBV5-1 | CASSLEPGLADEQFF
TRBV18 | CASSRNSGMTDTQYF
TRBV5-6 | CASSSGPYVKQEAFF
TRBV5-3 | CARSLCRRENTEAFF
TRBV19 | CASSALAGTAREQFF
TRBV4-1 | CASSQEGAGYGYTF
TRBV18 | CASSPSGGDEKLFF
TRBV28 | CASSRTLGWGEQYF
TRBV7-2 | CASSLGLAGGRETQYF
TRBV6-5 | CASSYGTSGEQYF
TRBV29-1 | CSVEDRRSSYNEQFF
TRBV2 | CASAGQLGGNQPQHF
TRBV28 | CASRVGQPDTGELFF
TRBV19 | CASSIYDRAGASNQPQHF
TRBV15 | CATTDLAGGNEQFF